The 18 T cell receptor beta chains given below trace back to one sample, sequenced in a study of identical twins. TCRdb fed the 5' RACE reads into MiXCR, producing one record per CDR3 protein. The sample carries about 720,000 distinct CDR3 sequences, over 15% recorded once. This sample was shared with a second study, whose subject was T cells expressing NK-cell markers.

Specimen: PBMCs. The receptor set was obtained from a woman aged 18-29 years in good health.

This clonotype showed up just a few times. This rearrangement joins TRBV5-1 to TRBJ2-7, with 7 bases aligning to TRBD1. J lost 3 bases, V lost 2 bases, and 8 bases had no gene match. Germline CDR1 SGHRS, CDR2 YFSETQ. This CDR3 comprises 15 residues. CDR3 coding DNA: TGCGCCAGCAGCTTTTTCGGGACAGTCCTCTACGAGCAGTACTTC. Amino acids: CASSFFGTVLYEQYF.

The V gene is TRBV3-1, the J gene TRBJ1-1; D uncertain. The V and J ends lost 3 bases and 10 bases respectively, with 12 bases between them. Germline loops: CDR1 LGHDT, CDR2 YNNKEL (reference sequence). This CDR3 has 12 residues. CDR3 nucleotide sequence: TGTGCCAGCAGCCAGGGCAACGGAGGAGCTTTCTTT. Translation: CASSQGNGGAFF.

This chain connects TRBV9 to TRBJ2-3, with TRBD1 matching over 10 bases. J lost 3 bases, V lost 3 bases, and 7 bases had no gene match. The germline V gene encodes CDR1 SGDLS and CDR2 YYNGEE. The CDR3 loop spans 16 amino acids. DNA of the CDR3: TGTGCCAGCAGCGCATTCCGGGACAGGGGAACAGATACGCAGTATTTT. It codes for CASSAFRDRGTDTQYF.

The genes are TRBV7-2 and TRBJ2-1, with D possibly being TRBD2 (6 bases). Trimming left V 0 bases short and J 5 bases short, with 14 bases between. Germline lookup yields CDR1 SGHTA and CDR2 FQGNSA. There are 16 residues in the CDR3. CDR3 coding DNA: TGTGCCAGCAGCTTAGCGGCTCTAGCGAGAGACAATGAGCAGTTCTTC. Translating gives CASSLAALARDNEQFF.

This clonotype has a handful of counts. J is TRBJ2-2 and V is TRBV3-1; 9 nucleotides match TRBD2. Germline V CDR1 and CDR2: LGHDT, YNNKEL (reference sequence). Losses at the gene ends were 4 bases for V and 8 bases for J; bases not matched to a gene: 5. CDR3 length equals 14 residues. The CDR3 bases are TGTGCCAGCAGCCCTGGACTAGCGAGAGGGGAGCTGTTTTTT. This translates into CASSPGLARGELFF. Based on the CDR3 plus reference TRBV3-1 and TRBJ2-2, the full variable domain is DTAVSQTPKYLVTQMGNDKSIKCEQNLGHDTMYWYKQDSKKFLKIMFSYNNKELIINETVPNRFSPKSPDKAHLNLHINSLELGDSAVYFCASSPGLARGELFFGEGSRLTVL.

This clonotype turned up a few times. The rearrangement links TRBV12-3 or TRBV12-4 to TRBJ1-2; D gene uncertain. This CDR3 spans 13 amino acids. Between the trimmed V and J ends, which lost 4 bases and 9 bases, there was a span of 15 bases. The CDR3 nucleotides are TGTGCCAGCAGTTCCCGGGCCCTCCGCAGCTACACCTTC. Protein: CASSSRALRSYTF.

The rearrangement uses TRBV7-9 and TRBJ1-4; D perhaps matches TRBD1 (5 bases). V dropped 3 bases and J dropped 6 bases, with 14 bases sitting between them. Germline V gives CDR1 SEHNR, CDR2 FQNEAQ (reference sequence). The CDR3 has 15 amino acids. In DNA form, the CDR3 reads TGTGCCAGCAGCTTTGGCGATAGGGGACATGAAAAACTGTTTTTT. Amino acids: CASSFGDRGHEKLFF.

The table lists this clonotype with a few counts. The V call is TRBV5-1, the J call TRBJ2-7; D is possibly TRBD1 (5 bases). Germline loops: CDR1 SGHRS, CDR2 YFSETQ. The CDR3 extends over 14 amino acids. Deletions cut 1 base from V and 2 bases from J, with 10 bases between. The CDR3 nucleotides read TGCGCCAGCAGCTTGTGGGCAGGGACCTACGAGCAGTACTTC. Protein product: CASSLWAGTYEQYF.

This clonotype was recorded a few times. J is TRBJ2-7 and V is TRBV29-1; no reliable D call. There are 14 residues in the CDR3. Trimming removed 3 bases at V and 0 bases at J, with 12 bases between. Germline lookup yields CDR1 SQVTM and CDR2 ANQGSEA. The CDR3 sequence is CSVEVPSSSYEQYF. Written as DNA, the CDR3 is TGCAGCGTTGAGGTTCCTTCCAGCTCCTACGAGCAGTACTTC.

This clonotype was recorded a few times. This chain uses TRBV29-1 with TRBJ2-6; no reliable D call. Trimming took 5 bases from V and 3 from J, leaving 11 bases between them. The CDR3 sequence is 14 residues long. Germline values: CDR1 SQVTM, CDR2 ANQGSEA. The CDR3 coding sequence is TGCAGCGTTAACTCAGCCCGTGGGGCCAACGTCCTGACTTTC. Translation gives CSVNSARGANVLTF.

This clonotype was found many times. V gene TRBV5-1 combines with J gene TRBJ2-7; 8 bases agree with TRBD2. V trimming: 4 bases; J trimming: 2 bases; junction bases outside the gene matches: 5. CDR3 size: 14 residues. CDR1 is SGHRS and CDR2 is YFSETQ in the germline V gene. The CDR3 sequence: CASSPVGLAYEQYF. The CDR3 nucleotides read TGCGCCAGCAGCCCCGTGGGACTAGCCTACGAGCAGTACTTC. The full variable domain, its missing parts supplied by reference TRBV5-1 and TRBJ2-7, is KAGVTQTPRYLIKTRGQQVTLSCSPISGHRSVSWYQQTPGQGLQFLFEYFSETQRNKGNFPGRFSGRQFSNSRSEMNVSTLELGDSALYLCASSPVGLAYEQYFGPGTRLTVT.

A few counts support this clonotype. The chain has TRBV12-3 or TRBV12-4 and TRBJ1-4; D gene ambiguous. This CDR3 comprises 14 residues. Trimming removed 6 bases from V and 8 bases from J, with 16 bases in between. Here the CDR3 reads CASSYGVDGEKLFF. CDR3 DNA: TGTGCCAGCAGCTACGGGGTAGATGGGGAAAAACTGTTTTTT.

This chain connects TRBV24-1 to TRBJ2-7, with D uncertain. CDR3 length: 14 amino acids. V lost 4 bases and J lost 9, with 18 bases in between. Germline values: CDR1 KGHDR, CDR2 SFDVKD. CDR3 in DNA: TGTGCCACCAGTGACCCCCGTAGCCAAGTGGGGCAGTACTTC. As protein: CATSDPRSQVGQYF.

At least ten counts were recorded for this clonotype. V gene TRBV20-1 combines with J gene TRBJ1-6; D is unclear. V lost 0 bases and J lost 5, with 11 bases in between. CDR3 length: 15 residues. Germline CDR1 DFQATT, CDR2 SNEGSKA (reference sequence). DNA for the CDR3: TGCAGTGCTAGAGAGGACGGTAACAATAATTCACCCCTCCACTTT. It translates to CSAREDGNNNSPLHF.

This clonotype was detected a few times. The V call is TRBV27, the J call TRBJ2-7; D possibly corresponds to TRBD1 (5 bases). CDR3 length: 12 residues. Germline CDR1 reads MNHEY; CDR2 reads SMNVEV (reference sequence). Trimming removed 6 bases from V and 3 bases from J, with 9 bases in between. The CDR3 sequence: CASRATDYEQYF. CDR3 nucleotides: TGTGCCAGCAGAGCGACAGACTACGAGCAGTACTTC.

The chain combines TRBV20-1 with TRBJ2-5, with D possibly being TRBD2 (5 bases). The CDR3 extends over 12 amino acids. Looked up from germline, CDR1 is DFQATT and CDR2 is SNEGSKA (reference sequence). The V end lost 2 bases, the J end lost 5 bases, and 9 bases lay between the germline ends. In DNA form, the CDR3 reads TGCAGTGCTAGAATCGGGATGGAGACCCAGTACTTC. Translating it yields CSARIGMETQYF.

This clonotype appeared a few times. This chain connects TRBV10-3 to TRBJ1-3, with unresolved D. Germline lookup yields CDR1 ENHRY and CDR2 SYGVKD. The CDR3 consists of 13 residues. The V and J ends lost 10 bases and 0 bases respectively, with 10 bases between them. In DNA, the CDR3 is TGTGCCACCCGACAAGTCTCTGGAAACACCATATATTTT. The encoded protein is CATRQVSGNTIYF.

The J gene is TRBJ1-2, the V gene TRBV12-3 or TRBV12-4; D gene uncertain. Trimming stripped 5 bases from V and 8 bases from J, with 9 bases between. The CDR3 runs 11 residues. The CDR3, as DNA: TGTGCCAGCAGTGCCCGCGCAGGCTACACCTTC. Translating it yields CASSARAGYTF.